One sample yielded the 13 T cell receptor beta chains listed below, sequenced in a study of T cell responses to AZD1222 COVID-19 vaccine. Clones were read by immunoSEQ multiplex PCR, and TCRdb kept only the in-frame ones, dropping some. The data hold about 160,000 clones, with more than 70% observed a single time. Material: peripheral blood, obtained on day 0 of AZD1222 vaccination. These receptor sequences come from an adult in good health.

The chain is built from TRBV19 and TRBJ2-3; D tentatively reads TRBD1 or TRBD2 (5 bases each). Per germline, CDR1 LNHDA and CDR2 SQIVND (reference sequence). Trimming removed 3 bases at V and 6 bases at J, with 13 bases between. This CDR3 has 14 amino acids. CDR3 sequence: CASSIGTAKDTQYF. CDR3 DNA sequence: TGTGCCAGTAGTATCGGGACGGCGAAGGATACGCAGTATTTT.

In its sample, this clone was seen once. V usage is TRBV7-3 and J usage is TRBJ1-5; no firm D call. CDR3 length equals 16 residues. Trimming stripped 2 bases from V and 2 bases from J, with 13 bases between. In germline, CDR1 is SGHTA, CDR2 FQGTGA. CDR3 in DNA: TGTGCCAGCAGCTTAGGCCGCCCGGGTGGCAATCAGCCCCAGCATTTT. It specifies CASSLGRPGGNQPQHF.

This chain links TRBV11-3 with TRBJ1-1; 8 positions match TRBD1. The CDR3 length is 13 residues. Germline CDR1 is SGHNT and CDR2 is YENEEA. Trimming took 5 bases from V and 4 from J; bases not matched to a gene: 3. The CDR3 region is CASSLTGGTEAFF. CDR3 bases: TGTGCCAGCAGCCTAACAGGGGGCACTGAAGCTTTCTTT.

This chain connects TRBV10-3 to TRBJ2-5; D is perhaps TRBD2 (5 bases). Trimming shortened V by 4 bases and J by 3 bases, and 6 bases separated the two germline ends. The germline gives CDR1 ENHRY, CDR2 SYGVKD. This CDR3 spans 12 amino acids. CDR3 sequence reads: CAISAGKETQYF. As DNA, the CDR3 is TGTGCCATCAGTGCGGGGAAAGAGACCCAGTACTTC.

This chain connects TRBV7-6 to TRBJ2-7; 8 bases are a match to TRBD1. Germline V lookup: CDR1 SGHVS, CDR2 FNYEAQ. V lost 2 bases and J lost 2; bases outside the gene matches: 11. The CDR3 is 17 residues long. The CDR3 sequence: CASSLYSNRDRTYEQYF. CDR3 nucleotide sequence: TGTGCCAGCAGCTTATACTCCAACCGGGACAGGACCTACGAGCAGTACTTC.

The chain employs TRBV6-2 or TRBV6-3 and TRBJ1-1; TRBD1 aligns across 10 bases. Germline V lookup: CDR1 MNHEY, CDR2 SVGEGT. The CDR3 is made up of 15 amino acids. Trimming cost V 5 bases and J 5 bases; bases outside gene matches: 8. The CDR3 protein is CASSPRGTGVTEAFF. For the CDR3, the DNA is TGTGCCAGCAGTCCCCGGGGGACAGGGGTTACTGAAGCTTTCTTT.

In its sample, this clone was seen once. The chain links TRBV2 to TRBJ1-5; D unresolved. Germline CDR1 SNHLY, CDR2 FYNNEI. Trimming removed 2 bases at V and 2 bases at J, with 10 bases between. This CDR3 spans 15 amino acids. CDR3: CASSELGMGNQPQHF. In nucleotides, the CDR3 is TGTGCCAGCAGTGAACTGGGGATGGGCAATCAGCCCCAGCATTTT.

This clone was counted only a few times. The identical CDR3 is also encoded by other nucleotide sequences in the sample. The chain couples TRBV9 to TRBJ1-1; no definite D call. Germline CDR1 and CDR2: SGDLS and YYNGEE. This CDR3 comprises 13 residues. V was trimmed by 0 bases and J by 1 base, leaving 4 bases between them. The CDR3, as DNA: TGTGCCAGCAGCGTAGCGGGGAACACTGAAGCTTTCTTT. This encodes CASSVAGNTEAFF.

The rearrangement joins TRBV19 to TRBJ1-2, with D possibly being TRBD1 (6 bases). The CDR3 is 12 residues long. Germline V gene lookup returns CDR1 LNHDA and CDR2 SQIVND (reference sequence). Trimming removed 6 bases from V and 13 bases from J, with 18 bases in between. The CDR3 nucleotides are TGTGCCAGTAGCGGTACAGGGAATCAACGCACCTTC. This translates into CASSGTGNQRTF.

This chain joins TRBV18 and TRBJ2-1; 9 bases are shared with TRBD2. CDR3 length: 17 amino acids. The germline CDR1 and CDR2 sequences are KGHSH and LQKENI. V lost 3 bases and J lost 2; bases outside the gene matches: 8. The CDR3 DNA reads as TGTGCCAGCTCACCTTACCTTAGCGGGAGCACCTACAATGAGCAGTTCTTC. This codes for CASSPYLSGSTYNEQFF.

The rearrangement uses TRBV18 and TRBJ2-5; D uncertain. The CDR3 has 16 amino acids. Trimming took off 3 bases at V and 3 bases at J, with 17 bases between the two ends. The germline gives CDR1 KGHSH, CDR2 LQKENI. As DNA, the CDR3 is TGTGCCAGCTCACCCCCTTCCAGCTTGGTCGAAGAGACCCAGTACTTC. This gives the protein CASSPPSSLVEETQYF.

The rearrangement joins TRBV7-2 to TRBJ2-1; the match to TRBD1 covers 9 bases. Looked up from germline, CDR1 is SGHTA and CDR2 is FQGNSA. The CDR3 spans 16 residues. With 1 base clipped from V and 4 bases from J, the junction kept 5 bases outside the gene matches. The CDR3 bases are TGTGCCAGCAGCTTAGATGGGACAGGGATTTACAATGAGCAGTTCTTC. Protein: CASSLDGTGIYNEQFF.

CDR3 bases: TGCGCCAGCAGCCAAGAGAGGGGTTTAGGTCAGCCCCAGCATTTT. This sequence encodes CASSQERGLGQPQHF. The chain recombines TRBV4-3 with TRBJ1-5; D possibly corresponds to TRBD1 (5 bases). V gave up 0 bases and J gave up 6 bases, with 12 bases separating them. Germline CDR1 reads LGHNA; CDR2 reads YSLEER. This CDR3 is 15 amino acids long.